This TCR beta chain was profiled in a study of T cells in Graves' hyperthyroidism and ophthalmopathy (dated by TCRdb to about 2019). Background for the entire study: Peripheral blood samples were taken at initial diagnosis, before any treatment was given. A discovery cohort of roughly 96 patients, about 40 with Graves' ophthalmopathy and 57 with stable Graves' hyperthyroidism, was used to find distinguishing TCR V-J signatures. Prospective prediction of ophthalmopathy was tested in an independent validation cohort of 18 to 20 hyperthyroidism patients and 15 to 17 patients who later progressed to ophthalmopathy. The 100 discovery patients were randomly divided into training and test sets at a 7:3 ratio. In roughly six Graves' hyperthyroidism patients, the study also compared T-cell repertoires from thyroid tissue with T-cell repertoires from blood. After sampling, hyperthyroidism patients received methimazole starting at 30 mg daily, and ophthalmopathy patients received high-dose intravenous methylprednisolone. According to the paper, TCR Vbeta CDR3 sequencing was carried out on about 140 peripheral blood samples, which came from 40 to 45 ophthalmopathy, 75 to 80 hyperthyroidism and approximately 17 progressor patients.

General study outcomes and caveats: Most expanded thyroid clonotypes (frequency above 0.001) were also detected in blood, a finding suggesting that blood repertoires may reflect thyroid immune responses. In validation, the model predicted progression to ophthalmopathy a median of about 6 months before onset, with about 71% sensitivity and almost 75% specificity. Sample size was not statistically predetermined, and investigators were not blinded to group allocation. A 13 V-J signature model separated ophthalmopathy from stable hyperthyroidism, with approximately 86% sensitivity and about 81% specificity in cross-validation and 80%/75% in testing.

CDR1 SGHTA and CDR2 FQGNSA were looked up in the germline V gene. At the junction V is shortened by 3 bases and J by 4 bases, with 13 bases in between. Spanning cysteine to phenylalanine, the CDR3 consists of 14 amino acids. Only the CDR3 portion is preserved as DNA: 42 bases, with reading frame beginning at the first base. The TCR beta CDR3 regions were amplified from RNA transcripts. The first round of RT-PCR for the TCR CDR3 was performed with the HTBI primer set and the Qiagen OneStep RT-PCR kit. A second multiplex PCR round built the libraries, followed by size selection and purification. Paired-end sequencing of the libraries was performed with 100 bp reads on an Illumina HiSeq2000. On the study's bioinformatics: Raw data were processed with SOAPnuke, discarding reads with adapters, uncalled bases, mean Phred below 15, or no exact constant-primer or identifier match. High-quality paired reads were merged using COPE v1.2.5, and each unique nucleotide sequence was defined as a clonotype. Clonotypes were aligned to IMGT TRBV, TRBD and TRBJ reference segments using MiTCR v1.1. The analysis was restricted to V-J combinations with a frequency above 0.0001, which together covered approximately 99% of the repertoires. The TCS score was defined as F50 (clonal expansion) divided by E x V (chaos), with BLOSUM62-based TCRdist calculated between CDR3 peptides within each V-J. Welch's t-statistics and random forest reduced just over 500 V-J features to 10 to 15, which were used in a naive Bayes classifier (R e1071). The similarity between thyroid and blood repertoires was quantified using the Morisita-Horn index. TCRdb itself trimmed the public reads at Q25 with fastp, ran MiXCR and retained productive beta chains. Merged by CDR3 protein, the rows form single entries marked with the most common genes and DNA. For this entry, the V and J calls and clone size follow TCRdb and not the study's own pipeline. The sample records around 800,000 distinct CDR3 sequences, over 35% of which are singletons. The ten biggest clones cover approximately 8.7% of the sample.

With respect to this clonotype: The antigen this receptor binds is unknown. The record has no base qualities; no much larger clone is one base away.

Stable Graves' hyperthyroidism was defined as the absence of progression to ophthalmopathy over 18 months of follow-up. The hyperthyroidism patients were between 18 and 65 years old and newly diagnosed, with a disease duration of less than 2 months. Patients with uncontrolled infections, other autoimmune diseases, pregnancy or lactation were excluded. Clinical symptoms, serum thyroxine and TRAb, thyroid ultrasound, and orbital computed tomography formed the basis for the diagnoses. Ficoll-Paque density gradient centrifugation was used to isolate PBMCs from approximately 10 ml of fresh peripheral blood. Trizol reagent was used to extract total RNA, and RNA quality was then checked on an Agilent 2100 Bioanalyzer.

The source is a young man with Graves' hyperthyroidism. Sequenced sample: blood. The chain joins TRBV7-2 to TRBJ2-7, and perhaps TRBD2 as D gene, on 5 matching bases. The CDR3 region: CASSLEVIPYEQYF. The bases read TGTGCCAGCAGCTTGGAGGTCATTCCGTACGAGCAGTACTTC.